These 9 T cell receptor beta chains share one sample of origin, sequenced in a study of blood T cell repertoires in COVID-19. Some clones are missing from TCRdb's copy, which holds only in-frame ones; the method was immunoSEQ multiplex PCR. The sample contains some 150,000 clones, 78% of which appear only once. The specimen sequenced was peripheral blood. The receptors derive from a woman at least 80 years old with acute or convalescent COVID-19.

This chain connects TRBV6-2 or TRBV6-3 to TRBJ2-1; TRBD1 matches 7 bases. The CDR3 consists of 14 residues. V gave up 2 bases and J gave up 7 bases; unmatched junction bases: 5. Germline V gene data show CDR1 as MNHEY and CDR2 as SVGEGT. CDR3 loop: CASSYGGRGNEQFF. The DNA of the CDR3 is TGTGCCAGCAGTTACGGGGGCAGGGGGAATGAGCAGTTCTTC.

The V call is TRBV5-5, the J call TRBJ2-2; no definite D call. In germline, CDR1 is SGHKS, CDR2 YYEKEE (reference sequence). V shed 3 bases and J shed 2 bases, with 8 bases lying between them. This CDR3 spans 14 amino acids. This CDR3 is CASSSPGNTGELFF. The CDR3 DNA is TGTGCCAGCAGCTCGCCAGGCAACACCGGGGAGCTGTTTTTT.

J is TRBJ2-7 and V is TRBV3-1 (or the pseudogene TRBV3-2); 9 bases are a match to TRBD2. The V segment lost 2 bases and the J segment 6 bases; nucleotides outside the gene matches: 8. The germline V gene has CDR1 LGHDT and CDR2 YNNKEL (reference sequence). The CDR3 is 15 residues long. The CDR3 loop reads CASSQIAGVRGEQYF. CDR3 DNA: TGTGCCAGCAGCCAAATAGCGGGAGTCAGAGGCGAGCAGTACTTC.

J is TRBJ2-5 and V is TRBV6-1, with 7 bases matching TRBD1. CDR3 length equals 16 residues. Germline V CDR1 and CDR2: MNHNS, SASEGT. J gave up 2 bases and V 2 bases, and 8 bases lay outside the gene matches. DNA of the CDR3: TGTGCCAGCAGTGAATACCAGACAGGGCCACAAGAGACCCAGTACTTC. The encoded protein is CASSEYQTGPQETQYF.

The chain recombines TRBV30 with TRBJ2-7; a weak D match, TRBD2 (6 bases). The germline CDR1 and CDR2 sequences are GTSNPN and SVGIG (reference sequence). CDR3 length: 13 residues. Trimming took 1 base from V and 0 from J, leaving 7 bases between them. The CDR3 region is CAWSGTTSYEQYF. DNA of the CDR3: TGTGCCTGGAGTGGGACTACCTCCTACGAGCAGTACTTC.

This sequence joins TRBV4-2 and TRBJ2-7; TRBD1 aligns across 7 bases. V gave up 1 base and J gave up 0 bases; unmatched junction bases: 6. This CDR3 comprises 16 residues. Germline CDR1 is LGHNA and CDR2 is YNFKEQ. For the CDR3, the DNA is TGTGCCAGCAGCCAAGCGCACCGGGACAGCTCCTACGAGCAGTACTTC. Translated, it gives CASSQAHRDSSYEQYF.

This chain links TRBV11-2 with TRBJ1-1; tentative D call: TRBD1 (6 bases). The germline V gene has CDR1 SGHAT and CDR2 FQNNGV. This CDR3 is built from 14 residues. With 1 base removed from V and 6 bases from J, the gap between germline ends came to 12 bases. The CDR3: CASSLVRGGSEAFF. The DNA of the CDR3 is TGTGCCAGCAGCTTAGTGCGGGGGGGCTCTGAAGCTTTCTTT.

This chain links TRBV6-5 with TRBJ1-5; 10 bases agree with TRBD1. Germline CDR1 and CDR2: MNHEY and SVGAGI. This CDR3 comprises 14 residues. The trim removed 5 bases at V and 7 bases at J, leaving 5 bases unmatched. CDR3: CASSRQGAWQPQHF. The CDR3 bases are TGTGCCAGCAGTCGACAGGGGGCATGGCAGCCCCAGCATTTT.

This clone was seen once. This sequence joins TRBV5-1 and TRBJ2-1; 11 bases are shared with TRBD2. Looked up from germline, CDR1 is SGHRS and CDR2 is YFSETQ. Trimming at V came to 0 bases and at J to 5 bases, leaving 7 bases not matched to a gene. The CDR3 is made up of 17 amino acids. CDR3 nucleotide sequence: TGCGCCAGCAGCTTGGGACTAGCGGGACCAATCAACAATGAGCAGTTCTTC. Its translation: CASSLGLAGPINNEQFF.